This T cell receptor beta chain was sequenced during a study of early T cells in non-severe SARS-CoV-2 infection. Across the whole study: Alpha and beta chains were unpaired, from unsorted whole-blood bulk RNA. General study findings and limits: There was a bias toward anti-spike CD8 responses in VDJdb matching, which missed private and CD4 specificities.

Looked up from germline, CDR1 is SGHRS and CDR2 is YFSETQ. Trimming shortened V by 4 bases and J by 1 base, and 12 bases separated the two germline ends. This CDR3 spans 15 amino acids. Each single cDNA molecule received a unique molecular identifier. From the 5' RACE reads, TCRdb called clonotypes with MiXCR, one entry per CDR3 protein. The sample lists some 91,000 distinct CDR3 sequences, 15% occurring once. About this clonotype: Its antigen is currently unknown.

The sequenced sample was whole blood. The rearrangement joins TRBV5-1 to TRBJ2-1, with no clear D. This TCR was sampled from an adult who was a healthcare worker with PCR-confirmed SARS-CoV-2 infection or an uninfected control (not recorded which). CDR3 DNA: TGCGCCAGCAGCCATAGCCGTGGTTCCTACAATGAGCAGTTCTTC. It encodes CASSHSRGSYNEQFF.